This TCR beta chain emerged from a study of shared clonotypes between healthy human individuals. Background on the study: A few men and a couple of women, aged 18 to 49, were donors.

Into CD45RA+ naive and CD45RA-negative memory subsets, the CD4+ cells were split. V shed 7 bases, J shed 6 bases, and the junction held 10 bases outside the gene matches. The CDR3 has 15 residues. CDR1 and CDR2 (germline): MNHNS, SASEGT. Original analysis: ImmunoSEQ output held junction-only sequences without quality scores, so filtering differed. TCRdb's copy holds only in-frame clones and misses some; the assay was immunoSEQ multiplex PCR. V and J calls plus clone size are reproduced from that table; the DNA served to infer D and trimming. The table records 740,000 or so clones, 60% to 75% of them present only once.

The sequenced material came from memory CD4+ T cells sorted from blood. The subset here: CD45RA-negative fraction. The source of this sequence is a woman aged 25 to 39 in good health. V usage is TRBV6-1 and J usage is TRBJ1-5; TRBD1 matches 9 bases. The CDR3 loop reads CASNPEQGASQPQHF. CDR3 DNA: TGTGCCAGCAACCCAGAACAGGGGGCGAGTCAGCCCCAGCATTTT.